A selection of T cell receptor beta chains follows, all from one sample in a study of cytomegalovirus exposure and HLA in healthy donors. This table comes from immunoSEQ multiplex PCR, and its TCRdb copy is limited to in-frame clones, with some not included. The table has 200,000 to 250,000 clones, approximately 90% seen once. The sample was PBMCs. Receptor source: a woman younger than 35 in good health and CMV-seronegative. The CDR3 runs from the conserved cysteine through the conserved F or W.

TRBV10-2,TRBJ2-2,15,CASTGVGTGTGELFF
TRBV10-3,TRBJ1-2,15,CAISEPGQGALGYTF
TRBV11-2,TRBJ2-1,16,CASSLSGSWSYNEQFF
TRBV28,TRBJ1-2,16,CASSQASTTANYGYTF
TRBV27,TRBJ1-4,13,CASSQVAGEKLFF
TRBV7-8,TRBJ2-5,15,CASSLSGGVRETQYF
TRBV2,TRBJ1-1,14,CASKKDSLNTEAFF
TRBV6-5,.,15,CASSYYWDRSYEQYF
TRBV21-1,TRBJ1-5,19,CASSKVGEFLQGGNQPQHF
TRBV6-5,TRBJ2-2,15,CASTQRGGGSGELFF
TRBV9,TRBJ1-2,15,CASTMGQGTDYGYTF
TRBV7-2,TRBJ2-7,17,CASSSTALAGGTGEQYF
TRBV18,TRBJ1-1,13,CASSPGVNTEAFF
TRBV11-2,TRBJ2-3,14,CASNYGSSTDTQYF
TRBV7-3,TRBJ2-1,13,CASSLSGGNEQFF
TRBV6-1,TRBJ2-6,16,CASSEGQGSGANVLTF
TRBV27,TRBJ1-5,14,CASSALQGTQPQHF
TRBV7-8,TRBJ2-1,15,CASSGRDILFNEQFF
TRBV4-1,TRBJ2-5,16,CASSQDQAGGKETQYF
TRBV11-2,TRBJ1-5,15,CASSSGTGSVGTQHF